A single sample is the source of the 17 T cell receptor beta chains below, sequenced in a study of identical twins. TCRdb reanalysed the 5' RACE reads using MiXCR and keeps one entry per CDR3 protein. The sample yields roughly 1.6 million distinct CDR3 sequences, around 33% seen once. Sequenced: cord blood. These receptors were obtained from a newborn girl in good health.

This clonotype turned up a few times. The chain links TRBV5-1 to TRBJ2-1; TRBD2 might be the D (5 bases). V was shortened by 5 bases and J by 5 bases, with 11 bases between the two germline ends. Germline CDR1 is SGHRS and CDR2 is YFSETQ. The CDR3 has 13 amino acids. Here the CDR3 reads CASSQAANNEQFF. The CDR3 nucleotides are TGCGCCAGCAGTCAAGCGGCTAACAATGAGCAGTTCTTC. The full variable domain, with the rest looked up from reference TRBV5-1 and TRBJ2-1, is KAGVTQTPRYLIKTRGQQVTLSCSPISGHRSVSWYQQTPGQGLQFLFEYFSETQRNKGNFPGRFSGRQFSNSRSEMNVSTLELGDSALYLCASSQAANNEQFFGPGTRLTVL.

The chain links TRBV5-1 to TRBJ1-1; D is possibly TRBD1 (5 bases). Germline CDR1 reads SGHRS; CDR2 reads YFSETQ. The length of the CDR3 is 13 residues. V was shortened by 7 bases and J by 2 bases, with 12 bases between the two germline ends. In DNA, the CDR3 is TGCGCCAGCGGGCCCCAGGGAAACACTGAAGCTTTCTTT. It encodes CASGPQGNTEAFF. Complete variable domain (other parts from reference TRBV5-1 and TRBJ1-1): KAGVTQTPRYLIKTRGQQVTLSCSPISGHRSVSWYQQTPGQGLQFLFEYFSETQRNKGNFPGRFSGRQFSNSRSEMNVSTLELGDSALYLCASGPQGNTEAFFGQGTRLTVV.

V usage is TRBV20-1 and J usage is TRBJ2-1; 7 nucleotides agree with TRBD2. J gave up 5 bases and V 2 bases, and 9 bases lay outside the gene matches. Germline CDR1 is DFQATT and CDR2 is SNEGSKA (reference sequence). This CDR3 is 15 amino acids long. The CDR3 sequence: CSARRKGLQNNEQFF. The CDR3, as DNA: TGCAGTGCTAGACGAAAGGGACTACAAAACAATGAGCAGTTCTTC.

This clonotype has ten or more counts. This rearrangement joins TRBV19 to TRBJ1-2, with 10 bases identical to TRBD1. Germline V gives CDR1 LNHDA, CDR2 SQIVND (reference sequence). The CDR3 runs 13 residues. V trimming: 5 bases; J trimming: 6 bases; junction bases outside the gene matches: 3. The CDR3 coding sequence is TGTGCCAGTAGTCCGACAGGGGGCGATGGCTACACCTTC. This codes for CASSPTGGDGYTF.

The sample holds one count of this clonotype. The rearrangement uses TRBV27 and TRBJ1-1; 8 nucleotides agree with TRBD1. The ends lost 4 bases at V and 1 base at J; junction bases unmatched: 5. CDR1 MNHEY and CDR2 SMNVEV come from the germline V gene (reference sequence). This CDR3 comprises 15 residues. The CDR3, as DNA: TGTGCCAGCAGTTACAGGACAGGGTGGAACACTGAAGCTTTCTTT. Its protein product is CASSYRTGWNTEAFF.

This clonotype was detected a few times. The V and J genes are TRBV20-1 and TRBJ1-1; D may be TRBD1 (6 bases). With 5 bases removed from V and 2 bases from J, the gap between germline ends came to 12 bases. From germline, CDR1 is DFQATT and CDR2 SNEGSKA (reference sequence). This CDR3 is built from 13 residues. The CDR3 reads CSALNRVNTEAFF. The DNA of the CDR3 is TGCAGTGCTCTGAACAGGGTTAACACTGAAGCTTTCTTT.

The chain uses TRBV5-1 and TRBJ2-2; D perhaps matches TRBD2 (6 bases). V was pared by 9 bases and J by 0 bases, with 12 bases between. The CDR3 length is 14 residues. CDR1 SGHRS and CDR2 YFSETQ come from the germline V gene. The CDR3 DNA sequence: TGCGCCACCAGACTAGTAGCGAACACCGGGGAGCTGTTTTTT. Translating it yields CATRLVANTGELFF.

Only a few counts were recorded for this clonotype. The V gene is TRBV11-2, the J gene TRBJ2-5; 12 nucleotides line up with TRBD2. CDR1 SGHAT and CDR2 FQNNGV come from the germline V gene. This CDR3 spans 14 amino acids. Trimming cost V 6 bases and J 4 bases; bases outside gene matches: 3. The CDR3 DNA follows: TGTGCCAGCAGGTCACTAGCGGGAGGAGAGACCCAGTACTTC. This encodes CASRSLAGGETQYF.

This clonotype was observed a handful of times. The chain combines TRBV7-2 with TRBJ2-7; TRBD2 matches at 8 bases. The CDR3 is 15 residues long. CDR1 SGHTA and CDR2 FQGNSA come from the germline V gene. With 3 bases clipped from V and 0 bases from J, the junction kept 4 bases outside the gene matches. The CDR3 nucleotides are TGTGCCAGCAGCTTCCGCGGGGGGTACTCCTACGAGCAGTACTTC. Its translation: CASSFRGGYSYEQYF.

This clonotype was found once. The V gene is TRBV4-1, the J gene TRBJ1-2; D gene unclear. The V gene's germline CDR1 is MGHRA and CDR2 YSYEKL. The CDR3 totals 13 residues. The V gene lost 2 bases and the J gene lost 4 bases, with 8 bases spanning the gap. As DNA, the CDR3 is TGCGCCAGCAGCCAAAGGGTCTTCTATGGCTACACCTTC. It codes for CASSQRVFYGYTF.

The CDR3 loop is CSTGMGEQFF. The CDR3, as DNA: TGCAGCACAGGGATGGGGGAGCAGTTCTTC. This sequence joins TRBV20-1 and TRBJ2-1; a possible D gene is TRBD1 (6 bases). The CDR3 runs 10 residues. Per the germline V gene, CDR1 is DFQATT and CDR2 is SNEGSKA (reference sequence).

This rearrangement joins TRBV3-1 to TRBJ2-7; no reliable D call. The CDR3 runs 12 residues. The V gene lost 3 bases and the J gene lost 5 bases, with 8 bases spanning the gap. Germline V lookup: CDR1 LGHDT, CDR2 YNNKEL (reference sequence). As DNA, the CDR3 is TGTGCCAGCAGCCAGATCGGCCACGAGCAGTACTTC. This gives the protein CASSQIGHEQYF.

V usage is TRBV7-8 and J usage is TRBJ2-5; 10 bases align to TRBD1. With V trimmed by 2 bases and J by 9 bases, 6 bases remained unmatched. CDR3 length: 14 residues. The germline V gene has CDR1 SGHVS and CDR2 FQNEAQ. For the CDR3, the DNA is TGTGCCAGCAGCTTACTTGGACAGGGGGGGTCCCAGTACTTC. It specifies CASSLLGQGGSQYF.

This clonotype was detected only a few times. The genes are TRBV27 and TRBJ1-4, with TRBD1 identical over 11 bases. The CDR3 is made up of 17 amino acids. V dropped 4 bases and J dropped 11; count of bases not matched to a gene: 15. Per the germline V gene, CDR1 is MNHEY and CDR2 is SMNVEV (reference sequence). CDR3 amino acids: CASSSPAPGQGGRKLFF. In nucleotides, the CDR3 is TGTGCCAGCAGTTCCCCGGCCCCGGGACAGGGGGGAAGGAAACTGTTTTTT.

The rearrangement links TRBV20-1 to TRBJ2-2, with D maybe TRBD2 (5 bases). V was trimmed by 3 bases and J by 3 bases, leaving 14 bases between them. The CDR3 spans 15 residues. The germline gives CDR1 DFQATT, CDR2 SNEGSKA (reference sequence). Written as DNA, the CDR3 is TGCAGTGCTAGGGACTTTCTCCGCTACACCGGGGAGCTGTTTTTT. Translating gives CSARDFLRYTGELFF.

The chain recombines TRBV6-6 with TRBJ2-2; D possibly corresponds to TRBD1 (5 bases). Trimming took off 2 bases at V and 2 bases at J, with 9 bases between the two ends. The germline gives CDR1 MNHNY, CDR2 SVGAGI (reference sequence). The length of the CDR3 is 15 residues. CDR3 DNA: TGTGCCAGCAGTTACCTTAGGACAAACACCGGGGAGCTGTTTTTT. Protein product: CASSYLRTNTGELFF.

This clonotype has only a few counts. This chain links TRBV20-1 with TRBJ2-7, with D possibly matching TRBD1 (6 bases). Germline CDR1 and CDR2: DFQATT and SNEGSKA (reference sequence). CDR3 length: 13 amino acids. The V end lost 6 bases, the J end lost 2 bases, and 14 bases lay between the germline ends. The CDR3 reads CSADKGQTYEQYF. CDR3 DNA: TGCAGTGCCGACAAGGGACAAACCTACGAGCAGTACTTC.